What follows is one T cell receptor beta chain and its context. The primer mix had 60 Vbeta and 13 Jbeta primers. TCRdb's copy holds only in-frame clones and misses some; the assay was immunoSEQ multiplex PCR. Counted here are about 270,000 clones, around 65% occurring once; the ten biggest clones make up approximately 2.5%. This specimen comes from a study of cytomegalovirus exposure and HLA in healthy donors. The material sequenced was PBMCs. The TCR was taken from a female donor in good health and CMV-seronegative.

The CDR3 reads CASSLGSGVEWTGELFF. CDR3 nucleotide sequence: TGTGCCAGCAGCTTAGGATCCGGGGTTGAGTGGACCGGGGAGCTGTTTTTT. The chain joins TRBV7-9 to TRBJ2-2, with TRBD2 as a possible D gene (5 bases). V was cut by 1 base and J by 5 bases, with 17 bases left in between. CDR3 length: 17 amino acids. Per germline, CDR1 SEHNR and CDR2 FQNEAQ (reference sequence).